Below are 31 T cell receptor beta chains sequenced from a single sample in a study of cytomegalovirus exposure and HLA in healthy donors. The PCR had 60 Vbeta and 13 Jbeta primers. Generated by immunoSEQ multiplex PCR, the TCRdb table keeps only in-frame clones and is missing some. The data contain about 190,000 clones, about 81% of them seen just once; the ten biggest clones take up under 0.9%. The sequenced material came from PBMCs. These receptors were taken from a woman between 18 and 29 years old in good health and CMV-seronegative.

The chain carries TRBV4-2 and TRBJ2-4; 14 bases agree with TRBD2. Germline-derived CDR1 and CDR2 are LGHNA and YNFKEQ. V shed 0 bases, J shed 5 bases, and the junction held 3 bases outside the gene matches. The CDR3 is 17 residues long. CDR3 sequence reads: CASSQDRLAGGENIQYF. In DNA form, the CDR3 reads TGTGCCAGCAGCCAAGATCGACTAGCGGGAGGGGAAAACATTCAGTACTTC.

The CDR3 bases are TGTGCCAGCAACCGTTTAGCGGGGGATACCGGGGAGCTGTTTTTT. It translates to CASNRLAGDTGELFF. The chain links TRBV5-6 to TRBJ2-2; 9 nucleotides align to TRBD2. Per germline, CDR1 SGHDT and CDR2 YYEEEE. V was clipped by 6 bases and J by 5 bases; unmatched bases: 8. The CDR3 is 15 amino acids.

Here the CDR3 reads CASRAGLSTGELFF. For the CDR3, the DNA is TGTGCCAGCCGGGCAGGTCTCTCCACCGGGGAGCTGTTTTTT. The chain carries TRBV2 and TRBJ1-3; D call uncertain. The J call is doubtful: the DNA matches TRBJ2-2 better. CDR1 SNHLY and CDR2 FYNNEI come from the germline V gene. The CDR3 covers 14 residues.

The CDR3 sequence is CASSFGLGSVAPLHF. The CDR3, as DNA: TGTGCCAGCAGCTTTGGGTTGGGTAGCGTGGCACCCCTCCACTTT. V gene TRBV5-6 combines with J gene TRBJ1-6; no firm D call. Germline values: CDR1 SGHDT, CDR2 YYEEEE. This CDR3 has 15 amino acids. With 2 bases removed from V and 11 bases from J, the gap between germline ends came to 17 bases.

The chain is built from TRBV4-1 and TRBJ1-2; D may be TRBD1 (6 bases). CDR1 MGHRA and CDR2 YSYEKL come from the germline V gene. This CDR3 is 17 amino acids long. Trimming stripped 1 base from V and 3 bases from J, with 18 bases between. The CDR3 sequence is CASSQAWAGVDDYGYTF. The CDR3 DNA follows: TGCGCCAGCAGCCAAGCCTGGGCAGGGGTGGATGACTATGGCTACACCTTC.

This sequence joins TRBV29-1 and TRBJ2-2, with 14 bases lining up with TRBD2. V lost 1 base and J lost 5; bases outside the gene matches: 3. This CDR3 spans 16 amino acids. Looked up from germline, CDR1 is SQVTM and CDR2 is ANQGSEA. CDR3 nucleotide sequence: TGCAGCGTTGAAGGGACTAGCGGGAGGTCGACCGGGGAGCTGTTTTTT. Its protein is CSVEGTSGRSTGELFF.

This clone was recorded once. CDR3 sequence (DNA): TGCGCCAGCAGCTTGGCACTTAGAAAGGGGATACCCTACGAGCAGTACTTC. It specifies CASSLALRKGIPYEQYF. The chain is built from TRBV5-1 and TRBJ2-7, with D maybe TRBD1 (5 bases). The V end was cut by 0 bases, the J end by 2 bases, with 18 bases between. Germline-derived CDR1 and CDR2 are SGHRS and YFSETQ. There are 17 residues in the CDR3.

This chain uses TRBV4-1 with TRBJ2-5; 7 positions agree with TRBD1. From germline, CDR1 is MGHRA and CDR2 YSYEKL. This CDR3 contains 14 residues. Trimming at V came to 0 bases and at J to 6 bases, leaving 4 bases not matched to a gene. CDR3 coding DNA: TGCGCCAGCAGCCAAGATTGGGACAGAAAGACCCAGTACTTC. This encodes CASSQDWDRKTQYF.

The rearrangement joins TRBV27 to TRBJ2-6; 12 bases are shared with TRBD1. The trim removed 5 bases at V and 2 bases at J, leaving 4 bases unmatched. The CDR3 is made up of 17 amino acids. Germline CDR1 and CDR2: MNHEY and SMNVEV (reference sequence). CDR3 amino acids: CASSPGQGAPGANVLTF. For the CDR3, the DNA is TGTGCCAGCAGTCCGGGACAGGGGGCGCCTGGGGCCAACGTCCTGACTTTC.

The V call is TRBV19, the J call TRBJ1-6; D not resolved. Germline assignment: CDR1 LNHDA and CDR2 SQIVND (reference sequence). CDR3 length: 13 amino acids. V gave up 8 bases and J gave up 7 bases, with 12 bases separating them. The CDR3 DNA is TGTGCCAGTCAGGCAGATCTAAATTCACCCCTCCACTTT. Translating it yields CASQADLNSPLHF.

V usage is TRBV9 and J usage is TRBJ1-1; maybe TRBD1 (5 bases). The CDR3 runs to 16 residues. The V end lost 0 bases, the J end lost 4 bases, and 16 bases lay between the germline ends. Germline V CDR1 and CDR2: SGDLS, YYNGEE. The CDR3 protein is CASSVGGRAEGTEAFF. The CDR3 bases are TGTGCCAGCAGCGTAGGGGGCAGGGCGGAGGGCACTGAAGCTTTCTTT.

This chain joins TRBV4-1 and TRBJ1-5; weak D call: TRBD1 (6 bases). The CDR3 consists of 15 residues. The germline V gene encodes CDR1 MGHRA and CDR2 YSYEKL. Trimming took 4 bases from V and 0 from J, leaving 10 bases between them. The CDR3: CASSRPDSSNQPQHF. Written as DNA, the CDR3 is TGCGCCAGCAGCCGGCCGGACAGTAGCAATCAGCCCCAGCATTTT.

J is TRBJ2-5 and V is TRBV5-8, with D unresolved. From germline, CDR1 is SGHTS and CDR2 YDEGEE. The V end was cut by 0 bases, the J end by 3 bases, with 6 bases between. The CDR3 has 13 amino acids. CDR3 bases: TGTGCCAGCAGCTTGGCACCGGAAGAGACCCAGTACTTC. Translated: CASSLAPEETQYF.

The chain's CDR3 is CASRYEGPTRETQYF. The CDR3 region has the DNA TGTGCCAGCAGATACGAGGGTCCAACCCGAGAGACCCAGTACTTC. The chain has TRBV6-1 and TRBJ2-5, with D possibly matching TRBD2 (5 bases). Trimming took 6 bases from V and 4 from J, leaving 18 bases between them. Germline assignment: CDR1 MNHNS and CDR2 SASEGT. CDR3 length: 15 residues.

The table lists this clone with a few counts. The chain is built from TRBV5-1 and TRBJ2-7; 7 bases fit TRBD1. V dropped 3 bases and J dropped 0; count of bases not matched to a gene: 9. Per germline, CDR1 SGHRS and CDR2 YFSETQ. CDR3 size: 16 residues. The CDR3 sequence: CASSWGDRGRSYEQYF. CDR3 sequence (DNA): TGCGCCAGCAGCTGGGGAGATAGGGGGCGCTCCTACGAGCAGTACTTC.

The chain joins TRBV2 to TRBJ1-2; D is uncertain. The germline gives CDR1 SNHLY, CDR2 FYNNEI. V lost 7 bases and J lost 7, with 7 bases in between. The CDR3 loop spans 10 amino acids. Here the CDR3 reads CASNRGGYTF. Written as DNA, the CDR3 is TGTGCCAGCAATCGGGGTGGCTACACCTTC.

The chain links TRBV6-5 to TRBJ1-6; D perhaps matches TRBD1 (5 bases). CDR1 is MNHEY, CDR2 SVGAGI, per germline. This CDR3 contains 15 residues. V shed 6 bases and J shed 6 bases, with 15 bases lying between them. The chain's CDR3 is CASRPNTGLNSPLHF. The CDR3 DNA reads TGTGCCAGCAGGCCCAATACAGGTCTTAATTCACCCCTCCACTTT.

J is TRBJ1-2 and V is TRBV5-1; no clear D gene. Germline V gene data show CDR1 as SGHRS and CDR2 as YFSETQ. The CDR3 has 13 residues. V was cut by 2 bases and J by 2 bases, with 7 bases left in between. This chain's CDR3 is CASSFDTNYGYTF. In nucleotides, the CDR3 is TGCGCCAGCAGCTTCGACACGAACTATGGCTACACCTTC.

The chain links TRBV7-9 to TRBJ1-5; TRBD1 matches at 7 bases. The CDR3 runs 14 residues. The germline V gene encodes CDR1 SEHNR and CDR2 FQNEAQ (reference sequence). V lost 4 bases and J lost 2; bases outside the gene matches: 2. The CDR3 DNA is TGTGCCAGCAGCTGGACAGGAGGCAATCAGCCCCAGCATTTT. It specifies CASSWTGGNQPQHF.

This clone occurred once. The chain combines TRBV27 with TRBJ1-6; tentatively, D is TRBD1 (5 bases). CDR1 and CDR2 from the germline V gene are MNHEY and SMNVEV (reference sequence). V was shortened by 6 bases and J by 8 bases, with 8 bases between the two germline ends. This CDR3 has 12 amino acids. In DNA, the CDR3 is TGTGCCAGCAGGGGGGGGGATTCACCCCTCCACTTT. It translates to CASRGGDSPLHF.

CDR3 DNA sequence: TGTGCCAGCAGCCCCGCCGGGACTTCCCCCTACAATGAGCAGTTCTTC. Encoded protein: CASSPAGTSPYNEQFF. V gene TRBV7-3 combines with J gene TRBJ2-1; possibly TRBD2 for D (6 bases). The CDR3 sequence is 16 residues long. V lost 5 bases to trimming and J lost 2 bases, with 16 bases between them. The V gene's germline CDR1 is SGHTA and CDR2 FQGTGA.

CDR3: CASSQTRDRLYNEQFF. The CDR3, as DNA: TGTGCCAGCAGCCAAACCCGGGACAGGCTCTACAATGAGCAGTTCTTC. The genes are TRBV14 and TRBJ2-1; the match to TRBD1 covers 8 bases. Germline V CDR1 and CDR2: SGHDN, FVKESK. Trimming cost V 2 bases and J 3 bases; bases outside gene matches: 6. This CDR3 has 16 residues.

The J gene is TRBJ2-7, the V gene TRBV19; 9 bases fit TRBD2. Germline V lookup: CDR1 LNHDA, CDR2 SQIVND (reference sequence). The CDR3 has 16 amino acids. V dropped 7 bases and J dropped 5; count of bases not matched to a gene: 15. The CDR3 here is CASTAGGLTDSDEQYF. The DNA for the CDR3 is TGTGCCAGTACGGCGGGGGGGCTTACGGATAGCGACGAGCAGTACTTC.

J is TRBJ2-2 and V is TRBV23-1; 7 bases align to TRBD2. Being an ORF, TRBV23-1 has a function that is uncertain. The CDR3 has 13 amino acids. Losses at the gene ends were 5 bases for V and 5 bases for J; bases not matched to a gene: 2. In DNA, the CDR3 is TGCGCCAGCAGTGGGGGGGATACCGGGGAGCTGTTTTTT. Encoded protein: CASSGGDTGELFF.

CDR3 coding DNA: TGTGCCTGGAACCCGGGACTAGCGGGGGCCTACGAGCAGTACTTC. Its translation: CAWNPGLAGAYEQYF. The chain joins TRBV30 to TRBJ2-7; 14 bases line up with TRBD2. The CDR3 spans 15 residues. The junction had 4 bases not matched to a gene; V was cut back by 4 bases and J by 2 bases. CDR1 is GTSNPN and CDR2 is SVGIG in the germline V gene (reference sequence). The variable domain in full, completed from reference TRBV30 and TRBJ2-7, reads SQTIHQWPATLVQPVGSPLSLECTVEGTSNPNLYWYRQAAGRGLQLLFYSVGIGQISSEVPQNLSASRPQDRQFILSSKKLLLSDSGFYLCAWNPGLAGAYEQYFGPGTRLTVT.

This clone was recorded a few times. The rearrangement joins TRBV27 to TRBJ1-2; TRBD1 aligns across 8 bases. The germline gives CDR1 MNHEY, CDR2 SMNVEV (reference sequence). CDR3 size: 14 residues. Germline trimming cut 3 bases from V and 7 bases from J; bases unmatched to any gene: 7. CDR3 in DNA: TGTGCCAGCAGTTTGACAGGGGTACCTGGTGGCTACACCTTC. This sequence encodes CASSLTGVPGGYTF.

The CDR3 loop is CTSRGQGAHSNQPQHF. CDR3 in DNA: TGCACCAGCAGAGGACAGGGGGCACATAGCAATCAGCCCCAGCATTTT. V usage is TRBV1 and J usage is TRBJ1-5; TRBD1 was called by the table and not checked on the DNA. TRBV1 corresponds to a pseudogene. This CDR3 is 16 amino acids long.

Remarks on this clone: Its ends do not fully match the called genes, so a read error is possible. CDR3 region: CASSAHHLISGANALTF. The CDR3 DNA follows: TGTGCCAGCAGTGCTCACCACCTTATCTCTGGGGCCAACGCCCTGACTTTC. The chain joins TRBV6-1 to TRBJ2-6, with a tentative D call TRBD1 (5 bases). The CDR3 is 17 residues long. Per germline, CDR1 MNHNS and CDR2 SASEGT.

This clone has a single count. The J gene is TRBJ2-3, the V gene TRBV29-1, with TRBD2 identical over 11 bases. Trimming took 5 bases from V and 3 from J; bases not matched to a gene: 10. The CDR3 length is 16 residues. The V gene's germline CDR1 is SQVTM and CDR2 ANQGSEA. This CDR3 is CSVSSITSGSTDTQYF. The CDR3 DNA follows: TGCAGCGTTTCCTCGATCACTAGCGGGAGTACAGATACGCAGTATTTT.

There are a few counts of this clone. The CDR3 region has the DNA TGTGCCAGCTCACGGGACAGTCAACGATCACCCCTCCACTTT. It translates to CASSRDSQRSPLHF. The genes are TRBV18 and TRBJ1-6, with 7 nucleotides matching TRBD1. J was trimmed by 10 bases and V by 4 bases; bases with no gene match: 7. Germline CDR1 is KGHSH and CDR2 is LQKENI. This CDR3 has 14 amino acids.

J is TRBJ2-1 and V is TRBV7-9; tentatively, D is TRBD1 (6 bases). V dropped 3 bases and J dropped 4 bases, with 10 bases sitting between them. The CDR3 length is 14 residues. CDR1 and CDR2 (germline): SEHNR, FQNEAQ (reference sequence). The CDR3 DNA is TGTGCCAGCAGCTTGTCCGGGACATACAATGAGCAGTTCTTC. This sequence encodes CASSLSGTYNEQFF. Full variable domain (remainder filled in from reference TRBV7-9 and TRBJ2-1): DTGVSQNPRHKITKRGQNVTFRCDPISEHNRLYWYRQTLGQGPEFLTYFQNEAQLEKSRLLSDRFSAERPKGSFSTLEIQRTEQGDSAMYLCASSLSGTYNEQFFGPGTRLTVL.